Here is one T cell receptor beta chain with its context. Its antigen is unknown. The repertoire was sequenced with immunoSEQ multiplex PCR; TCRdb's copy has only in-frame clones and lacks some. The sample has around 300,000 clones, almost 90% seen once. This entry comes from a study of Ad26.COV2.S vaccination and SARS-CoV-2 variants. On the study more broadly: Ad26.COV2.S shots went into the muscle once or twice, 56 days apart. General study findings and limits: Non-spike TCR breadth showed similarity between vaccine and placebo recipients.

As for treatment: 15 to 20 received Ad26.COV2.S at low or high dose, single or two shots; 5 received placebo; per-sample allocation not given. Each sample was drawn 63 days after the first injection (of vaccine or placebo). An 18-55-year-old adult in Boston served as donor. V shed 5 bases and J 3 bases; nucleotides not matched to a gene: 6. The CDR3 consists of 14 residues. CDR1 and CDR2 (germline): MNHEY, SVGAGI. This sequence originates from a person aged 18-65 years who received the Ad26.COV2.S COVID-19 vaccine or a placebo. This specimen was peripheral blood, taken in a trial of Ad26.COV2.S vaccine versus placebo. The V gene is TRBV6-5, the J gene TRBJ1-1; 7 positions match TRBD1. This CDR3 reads CASSPQGEHTEAFF. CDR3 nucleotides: TGTGCCAGCAGTCCTCAGGGGGAGCACACTGAAGCTTTCTTT.